This T cell receptor (beta chain) was profiled in a study of post-analysis software for immune sequencing data. Every TCR beta cDNA library bore unique molecular identifiers. TCRdb re-derived calls from the PCR reads in MiXCR, one entry per CDR3 protein. The sample gives some 690,000 distinct CDR3 sequences, roughly three fifths of which show up once; around 11% is in the top ten. Notes on this clonotype: The DNA is omitted, as the CDR3 cannot be located on it reliably, and the CDR3 follows TCRdb's listing.

Sequenced: blood. The TCR was taken from a girl aged 2 to 10 with multiple sclerosis.

CDR3 sequence reads: CSVNPGQGYGCTF. The chain has TRBV29-1 and TRBJ1-2; the D call in the table, TRBD1, was not verified against the DNA. Germline V gene sequence: CDR1 SQVTM, CDR2 ANQGSEA. The CDR3 numbers 13 amino acids, ends counted.